These 2 T cell receptor beta chains were all obtained from the same sample, sequenced in a study of response to subunit inactivated influenza vaccine. In TCRdb, the RT-PCR reads were re-called with MiXCR into one record per CDR3 protein. The table includes fewer than 750,000 distinct CDR3 sequences, 14% detected once. Source: PBMCs from blood, taken 12 days after vaccination. The receptors were sampled from a man between 45 and 60 years old who received an inactivated influenza vaccine.

This clonotype was seen ten or more times. The V gene is TRBV7-8, the J gene TRBJ2-7; 7 nucleotides match TRBD2. The CDR3 has 14 amino acids. Trimming took 5 bases from V and 4 from J; bases not matched to a gene: 8. Germline V gene data show CDR1 as SGHVS and CDR2 as FQNEAQ. The CDR3 DNA reads TGTGCCAGCAGCAGGCCCGAGGGAGGGTACGAGCAGTACTTC. It yields the protein CASSRPEGGYEQYF.

This clonotype was detected only a few times. The genes are TRBV7-9 and TRBJ1-5, with D tentatively TRBD1 (5 bases). The germline CDR1 and CDR2 sequences are SEHNR and FQNEAQ (reference sequence). Trimming shortened V by 5 bases and J by 4 bases, and 15 bases separated the two germline ends. CDR3 size: 15 residues. CDR3 residues: CASSRGGQGNQPQHF. DNA for the CDR3: TGTGCCAGCAGCCGGGGAGGGCAGGGAAATCAGCCCCAGCATTTT.